This is a list of T cell receptor beta chains from one sample in a study of blood T cell repertoires in COVID-19. Profiled with immunoSEQ multiplex PCR; TCRdb holds only in-frame clones, not every one. The table lists about 380,000 clones, about 85% of them singletons. The specimen sequenced was peripheral blood. All receptors come from a woman under 30 with acute or convalescent COVID-19. The CDR3 runs from the conserved cysteine through the conserved F or W. The order of the fields is D gene, clone size, V gene, J gene, CDR3 protein, CDR3 DNA. A D gene is named only where the DNA matches it firmly. Size values are once, few and many counts, or a class for expanded clones, and some rows have none.

D gene: -
clone size: -
V gene: TRBV2
J gene: TRBJ2-5
CDR3 protein: CASRGGRSETQYF
CDR3 DNA: TGTGCCAGCAGGGGGGGGCGGTCCGAGACCCAGTACTTC

D gene: -
clone size: -
V gene: TRBV18
J gene: TRBJ2-3
CDR3 protein: CASSPGGSSTDTQYF
CDR3 DNA: TGTGCCAGCTCACCAGGGGGCTCAAGCACAGATACGCAGTATTTT

D gene: -
clone size: -
V gene: TRBV6-5
J gene: TRBJ1-2
CDR3 protein: CASSYDRSSNYGYTF
CDR3 DNA: TGTGCCAGCAGTTACGACAGAAGTAGTAACTATGGCTACACCTTC

D gene: TRBD1
clone size: -
V gene: TRBV27
J gene: TRBJ1-1
CDR3 protein: CASRPTSQGAHTEAFF
CDR3 DNA: TGTGCCAGCAGGCCAACAAGCCAGGGGGCTCACACTGAAGCTTTCTTT

D gene: -
clone size: -
V gene: TRBV29-1
J gene: TRBJ2-7
CDR3 protein: CSAGAPHEQYF
CDR3 DNA: TGCAGCGCGGGAGCCCCCCACGAGCAGTACTTC

D gene: TRBD1
clone size: -
V gene: TRBV30
J gene: TRBJ1-5
CDR3 protein: CAWSPGTGLQPQHF
CDR3 DNA: TGTGCCTGGAGTCCAGGGACAGGGCTTCAGCCCCAGCATTTT

D gene: -
clone size: -
V gene: TRBV19
J gene: TRBJ1-1
CDR3 protein: CASSSGRAGNHREAFF
CDR3 DNA: TGTGCCAGTAGTTCGGGAAGGGCCGGGAATCACCGTGAAGCTTTCTTT

D gene: TRBD1
clone size: -
V gene: TRBV10-3
J gene: TRBJ1-1
CDR3 protein: CAIRGGTGVLAFF
CDR3 DNA: TGTGCCATCAGAGGGGGGACAGGGGTTTTGGCTTTCTTT

D gene: -
clone size: -
V gene: TRBV5-1
J gene: TRBJ2-1
CDR3 protein: CASSLDPGNEQFF
CDR3 DNA: TGCGCCAGCAGCTTGGATCCGGGGAATGAGCAGTTCTTC

D gene: -
clone size: -
V gene: TRBV3-1/TRBV3-2
J gene: TRBJ1-2
CDR3 protein: CASSQALGGLYGYTF
CDR3 DNA: TGTGCCAGCAGCCAAGCCCTTGGAGGGCTCTATGGCTACACCTTC

D gene: -
clone size: once
V gene: TRBV5-6
J gene: TRBJ2-2
CDR3 protein: CASSLQGINTGELFF
CDR3 DNA: TGTGCCAGCAGCTTGCAGGGTATCAACACCGGGGAGCTGTTTTTT

D gene: TRBD1
clone size: -
V gene: TRBV29-1
J gene: TRBJ2-7
CDR3 protein: CSAVGQGVEQYF
CDR3 DNA: TGCAGCGCAGTGGGACAGGGTGTCGAGCAGTACTTC

D gene: TRBD2
clone size: -
V gene: TRBV5-5
J gene: TRBJ2-1
CDR3 protein: CASSFRLAEYNEQFF
CDR3 DNA: TGTGCCAGCAGCTTCAGACTAGCGGAGTACAATGAGCAGTTCTTC

D gene: TRBD1
clone size: -
V gene: TRBV10-3
J gene: TRBJ1-5
CDR3 protein: CAISPDRGQGAIRSNQPQHF
CDR3 DNA: TGTGCCATCAGCCCTGACAGGGGACAGGGAGCTATTAGGAGCAATCAGCCCCAGCATTTT

D gene: -
clone size: -
V gene: TRBV5-5
J gene: TRBJ1-1
CDR3 protein: CASSFSAEAFF
CDR3 DNA: TGTGCCAGCAGCTTTTCCGCTGAAGCTTTCTTT

D gene: TRBD2
clone size: -
V gene: TRBV11-2
J gene: TRBJ2-1
CDR3 protein: CASTAPPRLASNEQFF
CDR3 DNA: TGTGCCAGCACCGCCCCCCCCAGACTAGCCAGCAATGAGCAGTTCTTC

D gene: -
clone size: -
V gene: TRBV5-1
J gene: TRBJ2-3
CDR3 protein: CASSPLYGTDTQYF
CDR3 DNA: TGCGCCAGCAGCCCCCTCTATGGCACAGATACGCAGTATTTT

D gene: TRBD1
clone size: -
V gene: TRBV27
J gene: TRBJ1-2
CDR3 protein: CASSLSAGGYGYTF
CDR3 DNA: TGTGCCAGCAGTTTATCGGCAGGGGGCTATGGCTACACCTTC

D gene: TRBD2
clone size: -
V gene: TRBV6-5
J gene: TRBJ2-1
CDR3 protein: CASSRSGMINEQFF
CDR3 DNA: TGTGCCAGCAGTCGTAGCGGGATGATCAATGAGCAGTTCTTC

D gene: -
clone size: -
V gene: TRBV6-5
J gene: TRBJ1-3
CDR3 protein: CASRKNRAANTIYF
CDR3 DNA: TGTGCCAGCAGGAAGAACAGGGCGGCAAACACCATATATTTT

D gene: TRBD2
clone size: -
V gene: TRBV7-3
J gene: TRBJ2-1
CDR3 protein: CASSSKREGTYNEQFF
CDR3 DNA: TGTGCCAGCAGCTCCAAGCGGGAGGGGACCTACAATGAGCAGTTCTTC

D gene: TRBD2
clone size: -
V gene: TRBV6-6
J gene: TRBJ2-1
CDR3 protein: CASRTSGSNEQFF
CDR3 DNA: TGTGCCAGCAGGACTAGCGGGAGCAATGAGCAGTTCTTC

D gene: TRBD2
clone size: once
V gene: TRBV10-1
J gene: TRBJ2-1
CDR3 protein: CASSRNSLPGTSGNEQFF
CDR3 DNA: TGCGCCAGCAGTCGTAATTCCCTTCCCGGGACTAGCGGCAATGAGCAGTTCTTC

D gene: TRBD1
clone size: -
V gene: TRBV3-1/TRBV3-2
J gene: TRBJ1-4
CDR3 protein: CASSQDPGTGQKLFF
CDR3 DNA: TGTGCCAGCAGTCAAGACCCCGGGACAGGACAAAAACTGTTTTTT

D gene: TRBD1
clone size: -
V gene: TRBV18
J gene: TRBJ1-5
CDR3 protein: CASSSDRSKPQHF
CDR3 DNA: TGTGCCAGCTCATCGGACAGGTCAAAGCCCCAGCATTTT

D gene: TRBD2
clone size: -
V gene: TRBV9
J gene: TRBJ2-7
CDR3 protein: CASSALAGGPYEQYF
CDR3 DNA: TGTGCCAGCAGCGCGCTAGCGGGGGGGCCCTACGAGCAGTACTTC

D gene: -
clone size: -
V gene: TRBV18
J gene: TRBJ1-2
CDR3 protein: CASSVLQTVANYGYTF
CDR3 DNA: TGTGCCAGCTCGGTTCTTCAAACCGTAGCTAACTATGGCTACACCTTC

D gene: -
clone size: -
V gene: TRBV5-1
J gene: TRBJ2-2
CDR3 protein: CASSLEGGLLNTGELFF
CDR3 DNA: TGCGCCAGCAGCTTGGAGGGGGGGCTCCTGAACACCGGGGAGCTGTTTTTT

D gene: TRBD2
clone size: -
V gene: TRBV7-3
J gene: TRBJ2-3
CDR3 protein: CASSPGLAGLGAGTDTQYF
CDR3 DNA: TGTGCCAGCAGTCCGGGACTAGCGGGCCTCGGAGCGGGCACAGATACGCAGTATTTT